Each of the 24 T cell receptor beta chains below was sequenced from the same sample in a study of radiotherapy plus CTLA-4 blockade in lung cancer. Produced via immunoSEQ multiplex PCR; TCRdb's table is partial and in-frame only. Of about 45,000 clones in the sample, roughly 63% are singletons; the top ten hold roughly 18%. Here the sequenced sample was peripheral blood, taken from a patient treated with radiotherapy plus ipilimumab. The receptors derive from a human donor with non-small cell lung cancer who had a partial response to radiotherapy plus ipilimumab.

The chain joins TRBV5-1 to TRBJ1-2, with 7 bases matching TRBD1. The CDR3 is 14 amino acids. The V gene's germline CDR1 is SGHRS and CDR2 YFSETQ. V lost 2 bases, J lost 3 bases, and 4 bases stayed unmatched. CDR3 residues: CASSFTGTDYGYTF. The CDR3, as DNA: TGCGCCAGCAGCTTTACCGGGACAGACTATGGCTACACCTTC.

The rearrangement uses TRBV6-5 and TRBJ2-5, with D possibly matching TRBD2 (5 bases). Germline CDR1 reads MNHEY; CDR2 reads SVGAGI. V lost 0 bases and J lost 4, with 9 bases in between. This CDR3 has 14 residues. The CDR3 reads CASSYSEAGETQYF. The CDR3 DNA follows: TGTGCCAGCAGTTACTCGGAGGCGGGAGAGACCCAGTACTTC.

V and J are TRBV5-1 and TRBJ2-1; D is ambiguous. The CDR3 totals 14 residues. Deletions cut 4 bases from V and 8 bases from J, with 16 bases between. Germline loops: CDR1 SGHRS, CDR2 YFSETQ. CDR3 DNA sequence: TGCGCCAGCAGCGGCCGCGGAGCATTCGATGAGCAGTTCTTC. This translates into CASSGRGAFDEQFF.

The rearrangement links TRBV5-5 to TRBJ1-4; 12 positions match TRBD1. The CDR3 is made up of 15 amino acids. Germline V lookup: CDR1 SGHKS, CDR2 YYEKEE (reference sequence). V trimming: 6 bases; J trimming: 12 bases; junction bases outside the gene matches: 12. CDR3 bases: TGTGCCAGCACCCCCGAGGGACAGGGGGCTGTTCAACTGTTTTTT. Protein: CASTPEGQGAVQLFF.

The CDR3 nucleotides read TGTGCCTCAGCCCAGGGACAGAAAAACATTCAGTACTTC. Amino acids: CASAQGQKNIQYF. The V and J genes are TRBV19 and TRBJ2-4, with 7 positions matching TRBD1. Germline CDR1 is LNHDA and CDR2 is SQIVND (reference sequence). Trimming took 11 bases from V and 4 from J; bases not matched to a gene: 8. This CDR3 has 13 amino acids.

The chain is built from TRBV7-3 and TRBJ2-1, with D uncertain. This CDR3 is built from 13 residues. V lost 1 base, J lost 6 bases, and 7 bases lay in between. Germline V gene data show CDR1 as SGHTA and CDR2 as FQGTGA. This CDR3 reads CASSLKALNEQFF. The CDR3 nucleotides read TGTGCCAGCAGCTTAAAAGCCCTCAATGAGCAGTTCTTC.

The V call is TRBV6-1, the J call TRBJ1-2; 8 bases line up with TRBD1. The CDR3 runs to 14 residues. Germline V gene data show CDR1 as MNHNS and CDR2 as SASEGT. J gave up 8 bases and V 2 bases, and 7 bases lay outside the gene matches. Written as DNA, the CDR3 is TGTGCCAGCAGTGAAAAAAGGACAGGGCAAGGCTACACCTTC. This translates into CASSEKRTGQGYTF.

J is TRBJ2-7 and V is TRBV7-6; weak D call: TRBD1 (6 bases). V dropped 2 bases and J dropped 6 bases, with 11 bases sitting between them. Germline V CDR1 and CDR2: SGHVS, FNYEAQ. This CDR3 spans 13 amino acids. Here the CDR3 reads CASSLPGAGEQYF. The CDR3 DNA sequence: TGTGCCAGCAGCTTACCAGGGGCGGGCGAGCAGTACTTC.

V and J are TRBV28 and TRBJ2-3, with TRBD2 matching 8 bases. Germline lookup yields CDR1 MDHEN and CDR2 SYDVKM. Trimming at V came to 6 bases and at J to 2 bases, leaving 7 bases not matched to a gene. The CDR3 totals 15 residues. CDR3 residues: CASSGGGPVTDTQYF. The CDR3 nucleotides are TGTGCCAGCAGCGGGGGGGGGCCGGTCACAGATACGCAGTATTTT.

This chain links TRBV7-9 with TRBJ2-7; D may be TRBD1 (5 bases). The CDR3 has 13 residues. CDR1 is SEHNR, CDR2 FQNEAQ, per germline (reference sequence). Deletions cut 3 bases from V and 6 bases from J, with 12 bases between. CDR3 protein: CASSFSRAREQYF. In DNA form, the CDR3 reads TGTGCCAGCAGCTTCTCCAGGGCCCGCGAGCAGTACTTC.

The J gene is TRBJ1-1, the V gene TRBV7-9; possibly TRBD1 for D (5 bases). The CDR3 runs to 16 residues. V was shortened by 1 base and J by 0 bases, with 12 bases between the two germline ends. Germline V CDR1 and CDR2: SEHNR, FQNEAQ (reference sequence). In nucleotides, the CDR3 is TGTGCCAGCAGCTTAGGGGCCCCAGGGATGAACACTGAAGCTTTCTTT. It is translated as CASSLGAPGMNTEAFF.

The CDR3 nucleotides are TGTGCCAGCAGTGACCCCCCTAGCGGGAGGGAATCAGATACGCAGTATTTT. Protein: CASSDPPSGRESDTQYF. The genes are TRBV6-4 and TRBJ2-3; TRBD2 agrees at 12 bases. V shed 2 bases and J 4 bases; nucleotides not matched to a gene: 7. The CDR3 is made up of 17 amino acids. The V gene's germline CDR1 is MRHNA and CDR2 SNTAGT.

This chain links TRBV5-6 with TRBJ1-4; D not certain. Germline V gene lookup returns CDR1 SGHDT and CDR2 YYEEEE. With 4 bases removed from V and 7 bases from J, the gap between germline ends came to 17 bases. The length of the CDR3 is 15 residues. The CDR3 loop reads CASSAGVRSGEKLFF. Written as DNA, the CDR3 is TGTGCCAGCAGCGCTGGAGTCCGTTCCGGTGAAAAACTGTTTTTT.

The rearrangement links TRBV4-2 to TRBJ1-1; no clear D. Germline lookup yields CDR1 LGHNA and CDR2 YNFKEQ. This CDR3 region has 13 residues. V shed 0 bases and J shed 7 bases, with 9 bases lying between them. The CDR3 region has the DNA TGTGCCAGCAGCCAAGAACCGACAAATGAAGCTTTCTTT. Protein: CASSQEPTNEAFF.

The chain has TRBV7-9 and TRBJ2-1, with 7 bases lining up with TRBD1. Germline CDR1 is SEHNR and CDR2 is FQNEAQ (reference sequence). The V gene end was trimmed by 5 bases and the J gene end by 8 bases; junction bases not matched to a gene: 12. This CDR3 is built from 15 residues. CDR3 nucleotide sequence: TGTGCCAGCAGCCGTACCGGGACAGCCGAGGATGAGCAGTTCTTC. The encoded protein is CASSRTGTAEDEQFF. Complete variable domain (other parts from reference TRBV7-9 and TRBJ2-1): DTGVSQNPRHKITKRGQNVTFRCDPISEHNRLYWYRQTLGQGPEFLTYFQNEAQLEKSRLLSDRFSAERPKGSFSTLEIQRTEQGDSAMYLCASSRTGTAEDEQFFGPGTRLTVL.

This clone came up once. The CDR3 DNA reads TGTGCCAGCAGCTTAGCCCAGAACAATGAGCAGTTCTTC. Translation gives CASSLAQNNEQFF. V gene TRBV7-2 combines with J gene TRBJ2-1, with D hard to call. This CDR3 region has 13 residues. CDR1 is SGHTA and CDR2 is FQGNSA in the germline V gene. Trimming left V 0 bases short and J 5 bases short, with 5 bases between. Full variable domain (remainder filled in from reference TRBV7-2 and TRBJ2-1): GAGVSQSPSNKVTEKGKDVELRCDPISGHTALYWYRQSLGQGLEFLIYFQGNSAPDKSGLPSDRFSAERTGGSVSTLTIQRTQQEDSAVYLCASSLAQNNEQFFGPGTRLTVL.

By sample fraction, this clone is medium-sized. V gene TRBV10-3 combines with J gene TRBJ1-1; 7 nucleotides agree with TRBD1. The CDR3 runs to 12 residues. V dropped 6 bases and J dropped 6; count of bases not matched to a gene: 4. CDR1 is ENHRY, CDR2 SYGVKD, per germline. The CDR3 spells CAISMTGSEAFF. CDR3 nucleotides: TGTGCCATCAGCATGACAGGGTCTGAAGCTTTCTTT.

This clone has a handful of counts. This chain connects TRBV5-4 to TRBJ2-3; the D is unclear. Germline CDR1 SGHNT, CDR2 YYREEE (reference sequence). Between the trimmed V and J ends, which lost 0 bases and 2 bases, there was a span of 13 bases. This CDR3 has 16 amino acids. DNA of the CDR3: TGTGCCAGCAGCTTGGGTGGGCGCCCCCCCACAGATACGCAGTATTTT. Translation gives CASSLGGRPPTDTQYF.

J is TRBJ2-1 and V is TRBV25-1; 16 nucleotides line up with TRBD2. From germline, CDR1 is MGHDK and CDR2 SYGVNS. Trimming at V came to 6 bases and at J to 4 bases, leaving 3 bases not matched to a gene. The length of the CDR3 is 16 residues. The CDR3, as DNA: TGTGCCAGCAGCGGGACTAGCGGGAGGGCTTACAATGAGCAGTTCTTC. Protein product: CASSGTSGRAYNEQFF.

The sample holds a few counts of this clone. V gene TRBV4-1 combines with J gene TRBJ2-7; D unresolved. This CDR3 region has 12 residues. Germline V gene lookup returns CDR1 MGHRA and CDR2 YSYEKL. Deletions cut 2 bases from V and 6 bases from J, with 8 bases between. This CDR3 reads CASSQNNGEQYF. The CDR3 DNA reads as TGCGCCAGCAGCCAAAATAACGGCGAGCAGTACTTC.

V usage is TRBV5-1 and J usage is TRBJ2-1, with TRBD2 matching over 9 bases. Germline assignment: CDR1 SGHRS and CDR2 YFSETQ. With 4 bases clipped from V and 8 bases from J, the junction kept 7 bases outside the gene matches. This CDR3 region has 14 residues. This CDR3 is CASSPAGGGDEQFF. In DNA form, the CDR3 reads TGCGCCAGCAGCCCAGCGGGAGGCGGGGATGAGCAGTTCTTC.

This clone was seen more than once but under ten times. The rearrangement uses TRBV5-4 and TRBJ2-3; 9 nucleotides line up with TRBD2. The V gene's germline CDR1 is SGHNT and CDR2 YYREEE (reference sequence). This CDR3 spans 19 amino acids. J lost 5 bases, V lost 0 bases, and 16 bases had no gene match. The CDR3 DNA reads TGTGCCAGCAGCTTGGCTTGGCAGGGCGGCGGGGGGGCGGAAGATACGCAGTATTTT. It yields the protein CASSLAWQGGGGAEDTQYF.

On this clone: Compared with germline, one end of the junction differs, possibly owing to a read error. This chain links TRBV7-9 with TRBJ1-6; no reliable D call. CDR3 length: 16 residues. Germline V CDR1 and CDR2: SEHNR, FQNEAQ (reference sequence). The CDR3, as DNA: TGTGCCAGCAGCTTAATGGAGGGATCCTCTAATTCACCCCTCCACTTT. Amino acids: CASSLMEGSSNSPLHF.

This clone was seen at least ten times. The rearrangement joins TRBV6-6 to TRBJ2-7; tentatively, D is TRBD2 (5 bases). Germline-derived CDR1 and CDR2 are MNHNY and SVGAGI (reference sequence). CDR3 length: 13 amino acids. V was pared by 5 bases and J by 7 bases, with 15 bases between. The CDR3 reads CASSRGGPGEQYF. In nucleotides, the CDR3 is TGTGCCAGCAGTCGCGGTGGGCCGGGAGAGCAGTACTTC.